The clone carrying this T cell receptor beta chain was seen many times. The target antigen is unknown. A second PCR, run for roughly 6 to 11 cycles, used a sample-barcoded 5' primer plus a J-beta primer mix. With 12 random nucleotides, a template-switch adaptor tagged each individual cDNA molecule. TCRdb re-derived calls from the 5' RACE reads in MiXCR, one entry per CDR3 protein. The table shows approximately 800,000 distinct CDR3 sequences, with about 34% occurring only once. The data belong to a study of blood T cells in healthy people across ages. V gave up 1 base and J gave up 0 bases, with 13 bases separating them. Looked up from germline, CDR1 is SGHRS and CDR2 is YFSETQ. This CDR3 has 16 residues. Overall study results and limits: Per-million-T-cell TCR beta diversity fell roughly linearly with age. Long-lived donors exceeded aged donors in naive CD4+ cells and diversity. Those diversity estimates obtained from one million T cells were thought to be underestimates.

The TCR was taken from a man younger than 35 in good health. This sequence joins TRBV5-1 and TRBJ2-5; D not certain. The sequenced sample was blood. As DNA, the CDR3 is TGCGCCAGCAGCTTGTCCGGCAGCCGTCACCAAGAGACCCAGTACTTC. Translated, it gives CASSLSGSRHQETQYF.